These 18 T cell receptor beta chains originate from one sample sequenced in a study of T cells in Graves' hyperthyroidism and ophthalmopathy. The source material, RNA transcripts, was used to amplify TCR beta CDR3 regions. The TCR CDR3 was amplified in a first-round RT-PCR using the HTBI primer set. Via MiXCR, TCRdb re-called the multiplex PCR reads, giving one row per CDR3 protein. The sample lists some 350,000 distinct CDR3 sequences; roughly 19% were seen once. The sequenced sample consisted of blood. These receptors originate from a young woman with Graves' hyperthyroidism.

The chain has TRBV12-3 or TRBV12-4 and TRBJ1-5; TRBD1 might be the D (5 bases). Trimming shortened V by 6 bases and J by 2 bases, and 8 bases separated the two germline ends. CDR3 size: 13 residues. CDR3 region: CASSTQGNQPQHF. Written as DNA, the CDR3 is TGTGCCAGCAGCACACAGGGCAATCAGCCCCAGCATTTT.

There are many counts of this clonotype. The CDR3 sequence: CASSAVAGGDEQYF. CDR3 coding DNA: TGTGCCAGCAGTGCAGTAGCGGGGGGTGACGAGCAGTACTTC. The chain employs TRBV2 and TRBJ2-7; 10 positions match TRBD2. V was clipped by 4 bases and J by 5 bases; unmatched bases: 5. CDR1 is SNHLY and CDR2 is FYNNEI in the germline V gene. The length of the CDR3 is 14 residues.

This clonotype has a count of ten or more. This chain joins TRBV28 and TRBJ1-5; the match to TRBD1 covers 7 bases. This CDR3 spans 14 amino acids. Germline values: CDR1 MDHEN, CDR2 SYDVKM. V was clipped by 6 bases and J by 9 bases; unmatched bases: 11. The CDR3 reads CASRPGQAKGPQHF. In DNA form, the CDR3 reads TGTGCCAGCAGACCCGGACAGGCCAAAGGGCCCCAGCATTTT.

This clonotype was seen only a few times. This chain joins TRBV4-2 and TRBJ1-5; no clear D. The germline V gene encodes CDR1 LGHNA and CDR2 YNFKEQ. The CDR3 spans 18 residues. With 0 bases removed from V and 2 bases from J, the gap between germline ends came to 17 bases. The CDR3 DNA sequence: TGTGCCAGCAGCCAAGAAGGATATGGGGTTAGTGGCAATCAGCCCCAGCATTTT. As protein: CASSQEGYGVSGNQPQHF.

The chain combines TRBV7-9 with TRBJ2-5, with D possibly being TRBD1 or TRBD2 (5 bases each). The germline gives CDR1 SEHNR, CDR2 FQNEAQ (reference sequence). The V gene lost 7 bases and the J gene lost 6 bases, with 18 bases spanning the gap. The CDR3 is 14 residues long. CDR3 nucleotide sequence: TGTGCCAGCACCGGGGATGGTTGGGGGAAGACCCAGTACTTC. Amino acid sequence: CASTGDGWGKTQYF.

The chain links TRBV24-1 to TRBJ2-5, with D possibly being TRBD2 (5 bases). Germline CDR1 and CDR2: KGHDR and SFDVKD. This CDR3 contains 16 residues. V lost 4 bases to trimming and J lost 5 bases, with 19 bases between them. The CDR3 loop reads CATSDPPVRAWETQYF. CDR3 DNA sequence: TGTGCCACCAGTGACCCCCCCGTGAGGGCTTGGGAGACCCAGTACTTC.

This clonotype was detected many times. The chain has TRBV6-1 and TRBJ1-1; a weak D match, TRBD1 (6 bases). The germline V gene encodes CDR1 MNHNS and CDR2 SASEGT. V lost 4 bases, J lost 0 bases, and 12 bases lay in between. The CDR3 totals 15 residues. The CDR3 nucleotides are TGTGCCAGCAGTGTCGGACAGATCATGAACACTGAAGCTTTCTTT. This codes for CASSVGQIMNTEAFF.

This clonotype was observed at least ten times. This chain uses TRBV7-8 with TRBJ1-2; tentatively, D is TRBD1 (6 bases). Per germline, CDR1 SGHVS and CDR2 FQNEAQ. The V end was cut by 4 bases, the J end by 8 bases, with 14 bases between. The CDR3 loop spans 13 amino acids. This CDR3 reads CASSSSWGRGYTF. The CDR3 DNA is TGTGCCAGCAGCTCCTCGTGGGGGCGAGGCTACACCTTC.

This clonotype was detected many times. The gene calls are TRBV6-5 and TRBJ2-5; D gene unclear. The CDR3 extends over 16 amino acids. Trimming left V 0 bases short and J 2 bases short, with 13 bases between. Germline V CDR1 and CDR2: MNHEY, SVGAGI. The CDR3 here is CASSYSSPGLQETQYF. DNA for the CDR3: TGTGCCAGCAGTTACTCTAGCCCCGGTTTACAAGAGACCCAGTACTTC.

At least ten counts were recorded for this clonotype. The V and J genes are TRBV15 and TRBJ1-2; TRBD1 matches 10 bases. Trimming removed 0 bases from V and 8 bases from J; junction bases left unmatched: 6. The CDR3 covers 15 residues. CDR1 is LNHNV and CDR2 is YYDKDF in the germline V gene (reference sequence). CDR3 nucleotides: TGTGCCACCAGCAGAGATTTTGGGACAGGGGAAGGCTACACCTTC. This encodes CATSRDFGTGEGYTF. The whole variable domain, filled in from reference TRBV15 and TRBJ1-2, reads DAMVIQNPRYQVTQFGKPVTLSCSQTLNHNVMYWYQQKSSQAPKLLFHYYDKDFNNEADTPDNFQSRRPNTSFCFLDIRSPGLGDTAMYLCATSRDFGTGEGYTFGSGTRLTVV.

Details on this clonotype: The junction and the germline gene differ at one end; a read error may be behind it. The chain combines TRBV28 with TRBJ2-7; a weak D match, TRBD1 (6 bases). This CDR3 has 15 amino acids. The V gene's germline CDR1 is MDHEN and CDR2 SYDVKM. CDR3 amino acids: CASSPWDTGWNDQYF. Written as DNA, the CDR3 is TGTGCCAGCAGCCCTTGGGACACGGGCTGGAACGATCAGTACTTC.

This clonotype was counted ten times or more. This chain uses TRBV24-1 with TRBJ2-5, with a weak D call TRBD1 (7 bases). Germline V lookup: CDR1 KGHDR, CDR2 SFDVKD. The V end was cut by 2 bases, the J end by 5 bases, with 17 bases between. The CDR3 is made up of 16 amino acids. The CDR3 here is CATSDYGQEGWETQYF. The CDR3 nucleotides are TGTGCCACCAGTGATTATGGACAGGAGGGTTGGGAGACCCAGTACTTC.

Many counts were recorded for this clonotype. This sequence joins TRBV10-3 and TRBJ2-7; 11 nucleotides line up with TRBD1. V was clipped by 7 bases and J by 0 bases; unmatched bases: 2. Germline CDR1 and CDR2: ENHRY and SYGVKD. CDR3 length: 14 residues. As DNA, the CDR3 is TGTGCCATCAAGGGACAGGGGGTCTCCTACGAGCAGTACTTC. Its translation is CAIKGQGVSYEQYF.

This clonotype was seen ten or more times. The chain couples TRBV28 to TRBJ1-5; 7 bases align to TRBD1. The CDR3 spans 14 residues. CDR1 is MDHEN and CDR2 is SYDVKM in the germline V gene. V trimming: 6 bases; J trimming: 7 bases; junction bases outside the gene matches: 9. CDR3 residues: CASSHGTAAQPQHF. DNA for the CDR3: TGTGCCAGCAGCCACGGGACAGCGGCCCAGCCCCAGCATTTT.

This clonotype was seen at least ten times. The J gene is TRBJ1-1, the V gene TRBV10-3; TRBD1 is a possible D gene (5 bases). The CDR3 covers 12 residues. Germline V gene sequence: CDR1 ENHRY, CDR2 SYGVKD. Trimming pared 6 bases from V and 3 bases from J, leaving 8 bases between. The CDR3 is CAISEGHTEAFF. The CDR3, as DNA: TGTGCCATCAGCGAGGGGCACACTGAAGCTTTCTTT.

The chain has TRBV6-1 and TRBJ1-2; D is perhaps TRBD1 (6 bases). Trimming shortened V by 5 bases and J by 6 bases, and 13 bases separated the two germline ends. This CDR3 is built from 13 residues. Germline V lookup: CDR1 MNHNS, CDR2 SASEGT. CDR3 nucleotides: TGTGCCAGCAGTCCTTCAGGGGACAATGGCTACACCTTC. Protein sequence: CASSPSGDNGYTF.

This clonotype was seen a handful of times. One end of the junction fails to match germline, which may point to a read error. The genes are TRBV5-1 and TRBJ1-2; tentative D call: TRBD1 (6 bases). Per germline, CDR1 SGHRS and CDR2 YFSETQ. The CDR3 runs to 15 residues. CDR3 sequence reads: CASSPWTVANYGYTF. The CDR3 DNA reads TGCGCCAGCAGCCCCTGGACAGTAGCTAACTATGGTTACACCTTC. The full variable domain, its missing parts supplied by reference TRBV5-1 and TRBJ1-2, is KAGVTQTPRYLIKTRGQQVTLSCSPISGHRSVSWYQQTPGQGLQFLFEYFSETQRNKGNFPGRFSGRQFSNSRSEMNVSTLELGDSALYLCASSPWTVANYGYTFGSGTRLTVV.

In its sample, this clonotype was seen many times. This chain uses TRBV7-8 with TRBJ1-6; maybe TRBD1 (6 bases). The CDR3 has 15 residues. Germline V lookup: CDR1 SGHVS, CDR2 FQNEAQ. V lost 3 bases and J lost 3, with 9 bases in between. DNA for the CDR3: TGTGCCAGCAGCTTTGGGGGCCTCTATAATTCACCCCTCCACTTT. Its protein is CASSFGGLYNSPLHF.